The clone carrying this T cell receptor (beta chain) was recorded once. The data originate from a study of T cell clones after liver transplantation. Looking at the study overall: At least one year of complete immunosuppression withdrawal without enzymes over twice normal defined tolerance.

V dropped 5 bases and J dropped 6; count of bases not matched to a gene: 6. Per germline, CDR1 MNHNS and CDR2 SASEGT. The CDR3 has 15 amino acids. TCRdb's copy holds only in-frame clones and misses some; the assay was immunoSEQ multiplex PCR. Of around 100,000 clones listed, approximately 78% were seen once; the top ten hold 0.99%. The gene calls are TRBV6-1 and TRBJ1-4; 10 positions match TRBD1. The source was CD4+ T cells from blood, collected before liver transplant. This TCR was sampled from a human donor who received a liver transplant. For the CDR3, the DNA is TGTGCCAGCAGTCGACAGGGGGCTCGGGATGAAAAACTGTTTTTT. Encoded protein: CASSRQGARDEKLFF.